Detailed here is one T cell receptor beta chain. This CDR3 region has 12 residues. V lost 10 bases to trimming and J lost 2 bases, with 11 bases between them. Germline CDR1 reads MNHNY; CDR2 reads SVGAGI (reference sequence). These data originate in a study of blood T cell repertoires in COVID-19. Study-level information: The origin of the acute and convalescent COVID-19 samples was the United States, Italy and Spain.

Profiling relied on immunoSEQ multiplex PCR, and the TCRdb table lists in-frame clones only, not all of them. This repertoire shows about 40,000 clones, 75% to 90% found once; its top ten account for 9%. The V call is TRBV6-6, the J call TRBJ1-2, with D hard to call. The source material was peripheral blood. The sequence derives from a woman in her 70s with acute or convalescent COVID-19. This chain's CDR3 is CATRGQNYGYTF. The CDR3 DNA follows: TGTGCCACACGAGGGCAAAACTATGGCTACACCTTC.